This entry describes one T cell receptor beta chain. The antigen remains unidentified. This CDR3 has 17 residues. The V end lost 1 base, the J end lost 0 bases, and 14 bases lay between the germline ends. CDR1 is SNHLY and CDR2 is FYNNEI in the germline V gene. The method was immunoSEQ multiplex PCR; TCRdb's version includes in-frame clones alone and lacks a portion of them. Of some 110,000 clones detected, less than 95% appear once; the ten largest clones hold roughly 1.7%. The data were taken from a study of siplizumab effects on memory and regulatory T cells. General study findings and limits: Mappable CD4+ clones that were alloreactive averaged approximately 69% Treg-derived with siplizumab versus 26.9% in controls.

This TCR was recovered from a human donor in good health. The sequenced sample was non-Treg CD4+ T cells sorted from blood. V is TRBV2 and J is TRBJ2-3; D assignment may be TRBD1 or TRBD2 (5 bases each). The CDR3 nucleotides are TGTGCCAGCAGTGAAGATTTACGGGGCATGAGCACAGATACGCAGTATTTT. Amino acids: CASSEDLRGMSTDTQYF. The full variable domain, rest sourced from reference TRBV2 and TRBJ2-3, is EPEVTQTPSHQVTQMGQEVILRCVPISNHLYFYWYRQILGQKVEFLVSFYNNEISEKSEIFDDQFSVERPDGSNFTLKIRSTKLEDSAMYFCASSEDLRGMSTDTQYFGPGTRLTVL.